A selection of T cell receptor beta chains follows, all from one sample in a study of cytomegalovirus exposure and HLA in healthy donors. Clones were read by immunoSEQ multiplex PCR, and TCRdb kept only the in-frame ones, dropping some. The repertoire holds tens of thousands of clones, about 82% seen once, with roughly 1.6% in the top ten. The specimen was PBMCs. The origin of the receptors is a young man in good health and CMV-seronegative. Both conserved end residues are part of each CDR3. A D gene is named only where the DNA matches it firmly. Clone size is stated in some rows and not others, as once, few, many or a class when expanded.

v_gene: TRBV18
j_gene: TRBJ2-7
d_gene: TRBD1
abundance: once
CDR3nt: TGTGCCAGCTCATCTCGGGACAGGGACGGCGAGCAGTACTTC
CDR3aa: CASSSRDRDGEQYF

v_gene: TRBV13
j_gene: TRBJ2-4
d_gene: TRBD1
abundance: -
CDR3nt: TGTGCCAGCAGCCCAGGGACAGCGGACATTCAGTACTTC
CDR3aa: CASSPGTADIQYF

v_gene: TRBV4-1
j_gene: TRBJ1-2
d_gene: TRBD1
abundance: -
CDR3nt: TGCGCCAGCAGCCAACCACGACAGGGCAGCTATGGCTACACCTTC
CDR3aa: CASSQPRQGSYGYTF

v_gene: TRBV9
j_gene: TRBJ1-3
d_gene: -
abundance: -
CDR3nt: TGTGCCAGCGGAGGGAGTATCTCTGGAAACACCATATATTTT
CDR3aa: CASGGSISGNTIYF

v_gene: TRBV6-5
j_gene: TRBJ2-7
d_gene: TRBD1
abundance: -
CDR3nt: TGTGCCAGCAGTTACTTGGGACAGGCCACCTACGAGCAGTACTTC
CDR3aa: CASSYLGQATYEQYF

v_gene: TRBV12-5
j_gene: TRBJ2-5
d_gene: -
abundance: -
CDR3nt: TGTGCTAGTGGTTTCTCAGGAGAGACCCAGTACTTC
CDR3aa: CASGFSGETQYF

v_gene: TRBV7-9
j_gene: TRBJ2-1
d_gene: TRBD1
abundance: -
CDR3nt: TGTGCCAGCAGGCCCGACAGGGGGCTCCGCCATGAGCAGTTCTTC
CDR3aa: CASRPDRGLRHEQFF

v_gene: TRBV30
j_gene: TRBJ2-7
d_gene: -
abundance: -
CDR3nt: TGTGCCTGGGCCAGGGGCAATAATTACGAGCAGTACTTC
CDR3aa: CAWARGNNYEQYF

v_gene: TRBV6-1
j_gene: TRBJ2-5
d_gene: TRBD2
abundance: -
CDR3nt: TGTGCCAGCAGTGAACAGGGACTACAAGAGACCCAGTACTTC
CDR3aa: CASSEQGLQETQYF

v_gene: TRBV5-4
j_gene: TRBJ1-4
d_gene: -
abundance: -
CDR3nt: TGTGCCAGCAGCCCAATCTATTCAACTAATGAAAAACTGTTTTTT
CDR3aa: CASSPIYSTNEKLFF

v_gene: TRBV5-6
j_gene: TRBJ2-7
d_gene: TRBD1
abundance: once
CDR3nt: TGTGCCAGCAGCGAGCCGGGACAGGGGAGCTCCTACGAGCAGTACTTC
CDR3aa: CASSEPGQGSSYEQYF

v_gene: TRBV5-1
j_gene: TRBJ2-6
d_gene: -
abundance: -
CDR3nt: TGCGCCAGCAGCTTTGCGGGGCCCGGGGCCAACGTCCTGACTTTC
CDR3aa: CASSFAGPGANVLTF

v_gene: TRBV14
j_gene: TRBJ1-3
d_gene: TRBD1
abundance: -
CDR3nt: TGTGCCAGCAGCCAGCAACGGACAGGAATAGCAATAAAGAGCTCTGGAAACACCATATATTTT
CDR3aa: CASSQQRTGIAIKSSGNTIYF

v_gene: TRBV30
j_gene: TRBJ1-4
d_gene: -
abundance: -
CDR3nt: TGTGCCTGGAGTTCCAGGACACCTAATGAAAAACTGTTTTTT
CDR3aa: CAWSSRTPNEKLFF

v_gene: TRBV25-1
j_gene: TRBJ1-2
d_gene: -
abundance: -
CDR3nt: TGTGCCAGCAGTGAATTGAGGGGGAGGGGTGGCTACACCTTC
CDR3aa: CASSELRGRGGYTF

v_gene: TRBV27
j_gene: TRBJ1-2
d_gene: -
abundance: once
CDR3nt: TGTGCCAGCAGTTCCCGACAGAGAGGTGGCTACACCTTC
CDR3aa: CASSSRQRGGYTF

v_gene: TRBV7-9
j_gene: TRBJ1-1
d_gene: -
abundance: -
CDR3nt: TGTGCCAGCAGCACCCAGGGGAACACTGAAGCTTTCTTT
CDR3aa: CASSTQGNTEAFF

v_gene: TRBV9
j_gene: TRBJ2-3
d_gene: -
abundance: -
CDR3nt: TGTGCCAGCAGCAAACTCGTCACAGATACGCAGTATTTT
CDR3aa: CASSKLVTDTQYF

v_gene: TRBV7-2
j_gene: TRBJ2-2
d_gene: TRBD1
abundance: -
CDR3nt: TGTGCCAGCAGCTTAGCAGGGGGCCCTAACACCGGGGAGCTGTTTTTT
CDR3aa: CASSLAGGPNTGELFF

v_gene: TRBV27
j_gene: TRBJ1-2
d_gene: -
abundance: -
CDR3nt: TGTGCCAGCAGTCCCTCGCCGGCAGGGGGCTACACCTTC
CDR3aa: CASSPSPAGGYTF

v_gene: TRBV6-5
j_gene: TRBJ2-1
d_gene: TRBD2
abundance: -
CDR3nt: TGTGCCAGCAGTTACGGACTAGCGGTCTACAATGAGCAGTTCTTC
CDR3aa: CASSYGLAVYNEQFF

v_gene: TRBV28
j_gene: TRBJ2-7
d_gene: TRBD2
abundance: -
CDR3nt: TGTGCCAGCAGTGAGGACGGGAGGTGGGAGCAGTACTTC
CDR3aa: CASSEDGRWEQYF

v_gene: TRBV5-1
j_gene: TRBJ2-7
d_gene: TRBD2
abundance: -
CDR3nt: TGCGCCAGCAGCCCCCTCGGGACTAGCGGGAACGAGCAGTACTTC
CDR3aa: CASSPLGTSGNEQYF

v_gene: TRBV5-1
j_gene: TRBJ2-1
d_gene: TRBD2
abundance: few
CDR3nt: TGCGCCAGCAGCCGGGGGGAGGGAGTGGATGAGCAGTTCTTC
CDR3aa: CASSRGEGVDEQFF

v_gene: TRBV9
j_gene: TRBJ1-4
d_gene: TRBD1
abundance: -
CDR3nt: TGTGCCAGCAGCCCTACAGGGGTTAGGGAAAAACTGTTTTTT
CDR3aa: CASSPTGVREKLFF

v_gene: TRBV20-1
j_gene: TRBJ2-1
d_gene: -
abundance: -
CDR3nt: TGCAGTGCTAGAGATTCGGGTGAGCAGTTCTTC
CDR3aa: CSARDSGEQFF

v_gene: TRBV25-1
j_gene: TRBJ2-1
d_gene: -
abundance: -
CDR3nt: TGTGCCAGCAGTGAATTCAACAGGGTCAATGAGCAGTTCTTC
CDR3aa: CASSEFNRVNEQFF

v_gene: TRBV6-6
j_gene: TRBJ1-2
d_gene: TRBD1
abundance: -
CDR3nt: TGTGCCAGCAGCTCCCTTCCTTCTGGACAGGGCGGAGGCTACACCTTC
CDR3aa: CASSSLPSGQGGGYTF

v_gene: TRBV5-5
j_gene: TRBJ1-6
d_gene: -
abundance: -
CDR3nt: TGTGCCAGCAGCTTGGACACGTGGGGCGTTCCCCCCGGGTCACCCCTCCACTTT
CDR3aa: CASSLDTWGVPPGSPLHF

v_gene: TRBV7-2
j_gene: TRBJ2-3
d_gene: -
abundance: once
CDR3nt: TGTGCCAGCAGCTTATTGCGACAGAGAAGCACAGATACGCAGTATTTT
CDR3aa: CASSLLRQRSTDTQYF

v_gene: TRBV5-4
j_gene: TRBJ2-7
d_gene: TRBD1
abundance: -
CDR3nt: TGTGCCAGCAGCCTCCAGACAGGGGAAACCTACGAGCAGTACTTC
CDR3aa: CASSLQTGETYEQYF

v_gene: TRBV7-8
j_gene: TRBJ1-6
d_gene: TRBD1
abundance: -
CDR3nt: TGTGCCAGCAGCTTGACAGGGTGGGATTCACCCCTCCACTTT
CDR3aa: CASSLTGWDSPLHF

v_gene: TRBV7-3
j_gene: TRBJ2-6
d_gene: -
abundance: -
CDR3nt: TGTGCCAGCAGCTTAAGGGGGGTTAATGGGGCCAACGTCCTGACTTTC
CDR3aa: CASSLRGVNGANVLTF

v_gene: TRBV5-1
j_gene: TRBJ2-5
d_gene: TRBD1
abundance: -
CDR3nt: TGCGCCAGCAGTCAGACAGGGGCCATCCAAGAGACCCAGTACTTC
CDR3aa: CASSQTGAIQETQYF

v_gene: TRBV19
j_gene: TRBJ2-1
d_gene: -
abundance: -
CDR3nt: TGTGCCAGTAGTTATCGACCCAGGGGTAAGGGGCCTAGCTCCTACAATGAGCAGTTCTTC
CDR3aa: CASSYRPRGKGPSSYNEQFF

v_gene: TRBV2
j_gene: TRBJ1-1
d_gene: -
abundance: -
CDR3nt: TGTGCCAGCAGTGGAATCGGACACAGAAACACTGAAGCTTTCTTT
CDR3aa: CASSGIGHRNTEAFF

v_gene: TRBV6-5
j_gene: TRBJ2-7
d_gene: TRBD1
abundance: -
CDR3nt: TGTGCCAGCAGTAAACGACAGGGTAACGACGAGCAGTACTTC
CDR3aa: CASSKRQGNDEQYF

v_gene: TRBV27
j_gene: TRBJ2-1
d_gene: TRBD2
abundance: -
CDR3nt: TGTGCCAGCAGTCCGTGGGACTACCTTAGCTCCTACAATGAGCAGTTCTTC
CDR3aa: CASSPWDYLSSYNEQFF

v_gene: TRBV23-1
j_gene: TRBJ2-7
d_gene: TRBD1
abundance: once
CDR3nt: TGCGCCAGCAGTCATTCGGACAGGGGTCCCTACGAGCAGTACTTC
CDR3aa: CASSHSDRGPYEQYF

v_gene: TRBV19
j_gene: TRBJ2-5
d_gene: -
abundance: -
CDR3nt: TGTGCCAGCTCGGGGGTAGGGAGGGAGACCCAGTACTTC
CDR3aa: CASSGVGRETQYF

v_gene: TRBV18
j_gene: TRBJ2-7
d_gene: TRBD2
abundance: -
CDR3nt: TGTGCCAGCTCACCACTTGGGGGCCTAGCGGGAGTGCAATCCGAGCAGTACTTC
CDR3aa: CASSPLGGLAGVQSEQYF

v_gene: TRBV5-6
j_gene: TRBJ1-6
d_gene: TRBD1
abundance: -
CDR3nt: TGTGCCAGCAGCTCCCTTAGTCAGGGGGCAAGGGTAGGAAATTCACCCCTCCACTTT
CDR3aa: CASSSLSQGARVGNSPLHF

v_gene: TRBV6-6
j_gene: TRBJ2-7
d_gene: TRBD1
abundance: -
CDR3nt: TGTGCCAGCAGGAGACAGGGCTCCGAGCAGTACTTC
CDR3aa: CASRRQGSEQYF

v_gene: TRBV28
j_gene: TRBJ1-2
d_gene: TRBD1
abundance: -
CDR3nt: TGTGCCAGCAGAGGGGGCGGTCGGTACTATGGCTACACCTTC
CDR3aa: CASRGGGRYYGYTF

v_gene: TRBV5-6
j_gene: TRBJ1-5
d_gene: -
abundance: once
CDR3nt: TGTGCCAGCAGCTGGGGGGGCTCGGGCAATCAGCCCCAGCATTTT
CDR3aa: CASSWGGSGNQPQHF

v_gene: TRBV5-1
j_gene: TRBJ1-2
d_gene: TRBD1
abundance: once
CDR3nt: TGCGCCAGCAGCAACGGGCTTAAGGGACAGGGAAAAGACTATGGCTACACCTTC
CDR3aa: CASSNGLKGQGKDYGYTF

v_gene: TRBV7-2
j_gene: TRBJ1-2
d_gene: -
abundance: -
CDR3nt: TGTGCCAGCAGCTTATTCCGTGGCTACACCTTC
CDR3aa: CASSLFRGYTF

v_gene: TRBV10-3
j_gene: TRBJ2-3
d_gene: TRBD1
abundance: -
CDR3nt: TGTGCCATCTCTTGGGACAGGGATTTGACAGATACGCAGTATTTT
CDR3aa: CAISWDRDLTDTQYF